Shown below are 11 T cell receptor beta chains from a single sample sequenced in a study of human T cells and chemical hapten exposure. Time point here: patch test 3, about 24 weeks after DPC sensitization. Described treatment: therapeutic diphenylcyclopropenone sensitization with weekly scalp DPC. Each CDR3 protein gets one entry after TCRdb re-called the RACE reads with MiXCR. Here the sample spans more than 95,000 distinct CDR3 sequences, less than 40% being singletons. The sample was whole blood, taken in connection with sensitization to the hapten diphenylcyclopropenone (DPC). Receptors were obtained from a man aged 35 to 55 with alopecia areata. Some clones in this sample may be carry-over from other donors' samples.

This clonotype was observed at least ten times. The gene calls are TRBV3-1 and TRBJ1-1; 8 bases match TRBD1. CDR3 size: 14 residues. After removal of 7 bases from V and 4 bases from J, the junction contained 8 bases not matched to a gene. Germline V lookup: CDR1 LGHDT, CDR2 YNNKEL (reference sequence). CDR3 sequence: CASTYRGGGTEAFF. The CDR3 DNA sequence: TGTGCCAGCACTTACAGGGGGGGCGGCACTGAAGCTTTCTTT.

This clonotype was found a few times. The rearrangement uses TRBV27 and TRBJ2-1; D unclear. The CDR3 has 15 amino acids. Between the trimmed V and J ends, which lost 10 bases and 2 bases, there was a span of 18 bases. Germline V gene sequence: CDR1 MNHEY, CDR2 SMNVEV (reference sequence). This CDR3 reads CATTDQVRPYNEQFF. The CDR3 DNA is TGTGCCACAACTGACCAGGTTAGGCCCTACAATGAGCAGTTCTTC.

The chain is built from TRBV6-5 and TRBJ2-1; weak D call: TRBD1 (5 bases). This CDR3 comprises 12 residues. Germline V gene data show CDR1 as MNHEY and CDR2 as SVGAGI. With 6 bases removed from V and 9 bases from J, the gap between germline ends came to 12 bases. CDR3 residues: CASRGVQGEQFF. The CDR3, as DNA: TGTGCCAGCAGAGGGGTCCAAGGTGAGCAGTTCTTC.

V is TRBV30 and J is TRBJ1-1; D unclear. The CDR3 consists of 12 residues. Germline assignment: CDR1 GTSNPN and CDR2 SVGIG (reference sequence). The V end lost 2 bases, the J end lost 4 bases, and 8 bases lay between the germline ends. The CDR3 DNA follows: TGTGCCTGGAGTCCAGCAGGCACTGAAGCTTTCTTT. Translation gives CAWSPAGTEAFF. Supplemented by reference TRBV30 and TRBJ1-1, the full variable domain reads SQTIHQWPATLVQPVGSPLSLECTVEGTSNPNLYWYRQAAGRGLQLLFYSVGIGQISSEVPQNLSASRPQDRQFILSSKKLLLSDSGFYLCAWSPAGTEAFFGQGTRLTVV.

At least ten counts were recorded for this clonotype. The rearrangement joins TRBV20-1 to TRBJ1-3; D uncertain. Trimming took off 1 base at V and 0 bases at J, with 7 bases between the two ends. The CDR3 has 14 residues. The germline V gene encodes CDR1 DFQATT and CDR2 SNEGSKA (reference sequence). CDR3 residues: CSARVEASGNTIYF. DNA for the CDR3: TGCAGTGCTAGAGTCGAGGCCTCTGGAAACACCATATATTTT.

The V and J genes are TRBV20-1 and TRBJ1-5, with D perhaps TRBD1 (5 bases). CDR3 length: 15 residues. From germline, CDR1 is DFQATT and CDR2 SNEGSKA (reference sequence). V lost 6 bases and J 0 bases, leaving 15 bases between the germline ends. The CDR3 is CSARAGRHSNQPQHF. The CDR3 nucleotides are TGCAGTGCAAGGGCGGGACGTCATAGCAATCAGCCCCAGCATTTT.

The chain couples TRBV6-1 to TRBJ1-6; maybe TRBD1 (5 bases). V was pared by 2 bases and J by 6 bases, with 8 bases between. This CDR3 contains 14 residues. Germline V CDR1 and CDR2: MNHNS, SASEGT. The CDR3 spells CASSEHRGNSPLHF. The CDR3 DNA is TGTGCCAGCAGTGAACATAGGGGTAATTCACCCCTCCACTTT.

The genes are TRBV11-2 and TRBJ2-1; 10 bases fit TRBD2. The CDR3 loop spans 15 amino acids. The V gene end was trimmed by 2 bases and the J gene end by 6 bases; junction bases not matched to a gene: 4. CDR1 and CDR2 from the germline V gene are SGHAT and FQNNGV. DNA for the CDR3: TGTGCCAGCAGCTTATGGACTAGCGGACCCAATGAGCAGTTCTTC. Translating it yields CASSLWTSGPNEQFF.

V and J are TRBV12-3 or TRBV12-4 and TRBJ2-7; 9 bases fit TRBD2. This CDR3 has 19 residues. V trimming: 2 bases; J trimming: 2 bases; junction bases outside the gene matches: 16. The CDR3 protein is CASSLRLGYLAGETYEQYV. For the CDR3, the DNA is TGTGCCAGCAGTTTAAGGTTGGGCTACTTAGCGGGAGAGACCTACGAGCAGTACGTC.

The chain links TRBV30 to TRBJ2-7; possible D gene TRBD2, 6 bases. CDR3 length: 15 residues. Germline CDR1 reads GTSNPN; CDR2 reads SVGIG (reference sequence). V was pared by 3 bases and J by 7 bases, with 22 bases between. The CDR3 DNA reads as TGTGCCTGGAGGGGCGGGGCAGGCCGAATTGGGGAGCAGTACTTC. Amino acid sequence: CAWRGGAGRIGEQYF.

The gene calls are TRBV20-1 and TRBJ2-1; no definite D call. Germline V lookup: CDR1 DFQATT, CDR2 SNEGSKA (reference sequence). This CDR3 is built from 15 residues. V was pared by 1 base and J by 6 bases, with 16 bases between. The CDR3 region is CSARVRDTRGNEQFF. The CDR3 DNA sequence: TGCAGTGCTAGAGTTCGAGACACCAGAGGCAATGAGCAGTTCTTC.